This T cell receptor (beta chain) was sequenced during a study of T-cell reconstitution after alpha-beta-depleted transplantation in children. This CDR3 is 15 amino acids long. The germline V and J ends were trimmed by 5 bases and 0 bases, with 14 bases remaining between them. Germline V CDR1 and CDR2: LGHNA, YSLEER. Preparation of the TCRbeta library was carried out with unique molecular identifiers. TCRdb re-called the PCR reads with MiXCR, one entry per CDR3 protein. The data show roughly 500,000 distinct CDR3 sequences, about 30% seen once. The receptor was derived from a human donor who donated a stem cell graft to a child with aplastic anemia. Sample: PBMCs from the stem cell graft donor, taken from the stem cell graft. The chain recombines TRBV4-3 with TRBJ2-7, with D possibly being TRBD2 (5 bases). DNA of the CDR3: TGCGCCAGCAGCAAAGGCGGAGGAGTCTCCTACGAGCAGTACTTC. It translates to CASSKGGGVSYEQYF.